The entry that follows covers one T cell receptor (beta chain) sequence. Its specificity is unknown. Sequencing was at deep level. Profiled with immunoSEQ multiplex PCR; TCRdb holds only in-frame clones, not every one. The data contain around 700,000 clones, about 74% of them seen just once; the ten biggest clones take up about 1.7%. V gave up 2 bases and J gave up 4 bases; unmatched junction bases: 8. Per germline, CDR1 MNHEY and CDR2 SMNVEV (reference sequence). The CDR3 contains 16 residues. This record belongs to a study of shared clonotypes between healthy human individuals. In the study overall: Donor ages ranged 18 to 49 years: a couple of women, a few men. Plates per donor: three CD4 naive, three CD4 memory, two CD8 naive, one CD8 memory. Study results and caveats: Researchers sampled only blood; tissue repertoires likely differ.

The sequence was collected from a woman in her thirties in good health. V and J are TRBV27 and TRBJ1-1; 9 bases align to TRBD1. Sequenced input: memory CD4+ T cells sorted from blood. Noted subset: CD45RA-negative fraction. CDR3 residues: CASSLGPGQGGTEAFF. As DNA, the CDR3 is TGTGCCAGCAGTTTAGGCCCGGGACAGGGTGGCACTGAAGCTTTCTTT.